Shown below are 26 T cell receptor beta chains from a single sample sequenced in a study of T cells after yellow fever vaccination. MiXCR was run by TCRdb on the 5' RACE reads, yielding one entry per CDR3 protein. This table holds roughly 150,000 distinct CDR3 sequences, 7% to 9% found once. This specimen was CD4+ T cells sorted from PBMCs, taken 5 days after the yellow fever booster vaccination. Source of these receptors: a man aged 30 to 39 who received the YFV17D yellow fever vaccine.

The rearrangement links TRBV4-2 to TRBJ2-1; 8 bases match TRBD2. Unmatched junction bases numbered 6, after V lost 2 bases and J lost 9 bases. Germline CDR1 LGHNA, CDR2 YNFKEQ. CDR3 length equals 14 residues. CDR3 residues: CASSQSQRETEQFF. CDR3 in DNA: TGTGCCAGCAGCCAATCTCAGCGGGAGACTGAGCAGTTCTTC.

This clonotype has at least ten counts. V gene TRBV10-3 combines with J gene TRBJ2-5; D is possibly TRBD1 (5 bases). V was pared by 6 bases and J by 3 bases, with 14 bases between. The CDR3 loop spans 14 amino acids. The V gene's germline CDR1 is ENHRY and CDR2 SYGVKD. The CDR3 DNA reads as TGTGCCATCAGCAATCAGGGTTCAGAAGAGACCCAGTACTTC. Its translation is CAISNQGSEETQYF.

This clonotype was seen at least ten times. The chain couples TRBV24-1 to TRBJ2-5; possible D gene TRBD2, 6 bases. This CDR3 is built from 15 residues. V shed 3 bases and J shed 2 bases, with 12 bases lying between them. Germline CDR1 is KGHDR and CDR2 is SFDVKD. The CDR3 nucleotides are TGTGCCACCAGTGATCGGGCCGGGGGACAAGAGACCCAGTACTTC. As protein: CATSDRAGGQETQYF.

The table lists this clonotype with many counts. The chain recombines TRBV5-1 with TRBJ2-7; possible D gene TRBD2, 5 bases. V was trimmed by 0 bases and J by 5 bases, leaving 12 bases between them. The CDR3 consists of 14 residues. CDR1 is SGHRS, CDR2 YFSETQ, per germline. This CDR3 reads CASSLDRGVNEQYF. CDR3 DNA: TGCGCCAGCAGCTTGGACCGGGGAGTGAACGAGCAGTACTTC.

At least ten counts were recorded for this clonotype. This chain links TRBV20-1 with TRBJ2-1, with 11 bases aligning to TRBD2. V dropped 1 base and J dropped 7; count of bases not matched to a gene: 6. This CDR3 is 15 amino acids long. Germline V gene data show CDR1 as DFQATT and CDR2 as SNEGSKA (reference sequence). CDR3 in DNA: TGCAGTGCTAGAGGCCTAGCGGGAGGTGGGAATGAGCAGTTCTTC. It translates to CSARGLAGGGNEQFF.

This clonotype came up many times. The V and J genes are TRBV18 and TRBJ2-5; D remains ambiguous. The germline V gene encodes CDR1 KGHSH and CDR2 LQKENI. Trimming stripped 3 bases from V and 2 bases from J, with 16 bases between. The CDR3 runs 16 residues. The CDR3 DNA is TGTGCCAGCTCACCCCGTCGCGTCGTGAGACAAGAGACCCAGTACTTC. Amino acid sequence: CASSPRRVVRQETQYF. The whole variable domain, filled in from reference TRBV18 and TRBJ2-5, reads NAGVMQNPRHLVRRRGQEARLRCSPMKGHSHVYWYRQLPEEGLKFMVYLQKENIIDESGMPKERFSAEFPKEGPSILRIQQVVRGDSAAYFCASSPRRVVRQETQYFGPGTRLLVL.

CDR3 sequence (DNA): TGCAGTGCTGGGACTGCAAATTCACCCCTCCACTTT. Translating it yields CSAGTANSPLHF. V gene TRBV20-1 combines with J gene TRBJ1-6, with TRBD1 as a possible D gene (5 bases). V shed 5 bases and J shed 7 bases, with 9 bases lying between them. This CDR3 comprises 12 residues. The germline V gene has CDR1 DFQATT and CDR2 SNEGSKA (reference sequence).

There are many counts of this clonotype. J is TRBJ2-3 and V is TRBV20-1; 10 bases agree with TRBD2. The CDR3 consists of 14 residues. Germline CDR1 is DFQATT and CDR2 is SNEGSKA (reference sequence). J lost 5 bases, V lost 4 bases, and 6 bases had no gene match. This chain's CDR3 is CSAISSGRVDTQYF. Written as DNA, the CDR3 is TGCAGTGCTATCTCTAGCGGGAGAGTAGATACGCAGTATTTT.

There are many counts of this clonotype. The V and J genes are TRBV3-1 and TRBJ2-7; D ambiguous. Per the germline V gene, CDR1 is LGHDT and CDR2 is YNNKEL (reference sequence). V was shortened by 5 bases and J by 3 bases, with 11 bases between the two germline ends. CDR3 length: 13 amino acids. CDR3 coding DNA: TGTGCCAGCAGCTCGGATACCGTCTACGAGCAGTACTTC. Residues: CASSSDTVYEQYF.

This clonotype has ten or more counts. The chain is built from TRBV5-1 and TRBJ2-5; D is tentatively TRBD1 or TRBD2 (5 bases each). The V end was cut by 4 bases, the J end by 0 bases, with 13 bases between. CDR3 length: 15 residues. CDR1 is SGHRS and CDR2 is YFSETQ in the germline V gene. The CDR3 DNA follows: TGCGCCAGCAGCCCCAATTGGGGACACCAAGAGACCCAGTACTTC. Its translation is CASSPNWGHQETQYF.

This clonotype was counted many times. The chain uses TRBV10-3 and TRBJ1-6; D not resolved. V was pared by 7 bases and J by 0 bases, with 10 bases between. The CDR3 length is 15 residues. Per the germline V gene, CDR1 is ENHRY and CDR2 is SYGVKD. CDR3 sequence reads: CAITDGSSYNSPLHF. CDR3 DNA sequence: TGTGCCATCACGGACGGGAGCTCCTATAATTCACCCCTCCACTTT.

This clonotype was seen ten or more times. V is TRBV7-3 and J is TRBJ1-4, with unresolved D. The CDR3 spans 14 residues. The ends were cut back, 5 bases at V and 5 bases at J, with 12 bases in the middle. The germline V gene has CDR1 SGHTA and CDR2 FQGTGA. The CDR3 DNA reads TGTGCCAGCAGCGCCGGAGTGGGGAATGAAAAACTGTTTTTT. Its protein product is CASSAGVGNEKLFF.

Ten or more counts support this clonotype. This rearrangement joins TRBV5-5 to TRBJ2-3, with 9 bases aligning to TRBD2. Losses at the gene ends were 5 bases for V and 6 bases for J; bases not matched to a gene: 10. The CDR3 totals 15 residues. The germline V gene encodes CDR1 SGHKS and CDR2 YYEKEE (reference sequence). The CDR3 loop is CASSPLAGGRDTQYF. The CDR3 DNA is TGTGCCAGCAGTCCACTAGCGGGCGGACGGGATACGCAGTATTTT. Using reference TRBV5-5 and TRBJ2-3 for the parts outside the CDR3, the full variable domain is DAGVTQSPTHLIKTRGQQVTLRCSPISGHKSVSWYQQVLGQGPQFIFQYYEKEERGRGNFPDRFSARQFPNYSSELNVNALLLGDSALYLCASSPLAGGRDTQYFGPGTRLTVL.

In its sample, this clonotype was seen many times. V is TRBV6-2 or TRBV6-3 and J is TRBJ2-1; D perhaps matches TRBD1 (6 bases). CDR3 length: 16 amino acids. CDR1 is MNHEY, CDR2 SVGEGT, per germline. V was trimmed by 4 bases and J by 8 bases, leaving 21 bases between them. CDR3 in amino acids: CASSFIPMTGSDEQFF. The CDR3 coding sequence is TGTGCCAGCAGTTTTATACCCATGACAGGTTCGGATGAGCAGTTCTTC.

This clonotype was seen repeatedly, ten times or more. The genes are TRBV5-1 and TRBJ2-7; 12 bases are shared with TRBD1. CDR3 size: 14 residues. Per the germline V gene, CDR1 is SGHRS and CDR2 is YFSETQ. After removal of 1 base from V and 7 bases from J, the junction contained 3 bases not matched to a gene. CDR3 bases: TGCGCCAGCAGCTTGAGGGACAGGGGGCAAGAGCAGTACTTC. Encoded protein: CASSLRDRGQEQYF.

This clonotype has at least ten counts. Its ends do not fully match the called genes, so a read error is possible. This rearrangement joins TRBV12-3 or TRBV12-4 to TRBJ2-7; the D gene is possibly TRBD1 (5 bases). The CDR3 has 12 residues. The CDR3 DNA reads TGTGCCAGCAGCCCGGACCAGGGCGAGAAGTACTTC. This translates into CASSPDQGEKYF.

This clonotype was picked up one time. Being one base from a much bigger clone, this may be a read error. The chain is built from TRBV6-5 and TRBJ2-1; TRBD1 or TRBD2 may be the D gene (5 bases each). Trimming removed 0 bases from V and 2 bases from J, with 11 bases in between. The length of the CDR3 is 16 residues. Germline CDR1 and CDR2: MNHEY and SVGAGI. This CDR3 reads CASSYSSGGAYNEQFF. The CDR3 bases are TGTGCCAGCAGTTACTCATCTGGGGGTGCCTACAATGAGCAGTTCTTC.

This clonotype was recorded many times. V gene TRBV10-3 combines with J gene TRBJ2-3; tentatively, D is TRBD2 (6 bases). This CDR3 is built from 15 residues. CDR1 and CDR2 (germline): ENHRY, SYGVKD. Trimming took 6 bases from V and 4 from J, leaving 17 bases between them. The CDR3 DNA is TGTGCCATCAGGGGAACTAGCCTCGGCGCAGATACGCAGTATTTT. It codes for CAIRGTSLGADTQYF.

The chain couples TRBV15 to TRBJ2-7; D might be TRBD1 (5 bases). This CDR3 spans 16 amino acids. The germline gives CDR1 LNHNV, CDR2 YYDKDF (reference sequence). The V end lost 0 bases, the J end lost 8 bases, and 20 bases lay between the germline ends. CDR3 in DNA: TGTGCCACCAGCAGAGATGGGCCAGGGCCCTACGTCAAGCAGTACTTC. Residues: CATSRDGPGPYVKQYF.

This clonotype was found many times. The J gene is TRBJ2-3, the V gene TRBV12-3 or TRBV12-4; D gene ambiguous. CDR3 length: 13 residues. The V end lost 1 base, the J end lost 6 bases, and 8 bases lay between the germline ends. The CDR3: CASSLGLGDTQYF. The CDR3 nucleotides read TGTGCCAGCAGTTTAGGGTTGGGTGATACGCAGTATTTT.

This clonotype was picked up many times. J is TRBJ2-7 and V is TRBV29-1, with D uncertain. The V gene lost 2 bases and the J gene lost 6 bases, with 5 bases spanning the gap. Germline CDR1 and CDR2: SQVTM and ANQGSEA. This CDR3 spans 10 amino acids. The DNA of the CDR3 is TGCAGCGTTGAATCTGGCGAGCAGTACTTC. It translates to CSVESGEQYF.

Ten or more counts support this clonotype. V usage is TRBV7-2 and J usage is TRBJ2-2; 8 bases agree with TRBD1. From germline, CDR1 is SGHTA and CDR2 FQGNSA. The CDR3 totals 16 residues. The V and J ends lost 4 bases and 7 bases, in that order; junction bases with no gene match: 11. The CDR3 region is CASSSTRDRTYGELFF. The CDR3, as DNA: TGTGCCAGCAGCTCCACCCGGGACAGGACATACGGGGAGCTGTTTTTT.

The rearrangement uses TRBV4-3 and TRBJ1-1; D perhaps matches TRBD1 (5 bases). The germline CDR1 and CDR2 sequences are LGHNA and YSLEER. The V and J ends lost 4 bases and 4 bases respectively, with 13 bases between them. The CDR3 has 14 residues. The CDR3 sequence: CASSRDGDGTEAFF. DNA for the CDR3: TGCGCCAGCAGCCGTGACGGGGACGGCACTGAAGCTTTCTTT.

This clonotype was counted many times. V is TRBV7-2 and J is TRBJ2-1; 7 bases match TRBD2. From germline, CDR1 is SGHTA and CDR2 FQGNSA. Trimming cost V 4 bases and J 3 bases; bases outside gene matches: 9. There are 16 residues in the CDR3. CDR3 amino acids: CASSSRGGSNYNEQFF. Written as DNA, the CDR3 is TGTGCCAGCAGCTCGAGAGGCGGGAGTAACTACAATGAGCAGTTCTTC.

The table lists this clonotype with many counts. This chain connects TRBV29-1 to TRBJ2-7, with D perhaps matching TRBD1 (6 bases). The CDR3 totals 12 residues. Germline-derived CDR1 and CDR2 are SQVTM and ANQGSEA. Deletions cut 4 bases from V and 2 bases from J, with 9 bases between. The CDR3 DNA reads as TGCAGCGTTGGGGACATCCCCTACGAGCAGTACTTC. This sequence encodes CSVGDIPYEQYF.

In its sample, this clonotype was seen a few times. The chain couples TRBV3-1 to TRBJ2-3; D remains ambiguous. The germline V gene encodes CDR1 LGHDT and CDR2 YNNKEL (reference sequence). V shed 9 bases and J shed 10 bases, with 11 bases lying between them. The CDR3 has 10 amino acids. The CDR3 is CASTTIAQYF. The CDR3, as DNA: TGTGCCAGTACAACCATTGCGCAGTATTTT.